These 30 T cell receptor beta chains were all obtained from the same sample, sequenced in a study of shared clonotypes between healthy human individuals. The assay was immunoSEQ multiplex PCR, and TCRdb's table has in-frame clones only and misses some. This table holds a few million clones, approximately 93% found once. Sample: naive CD4+ T cells from PBMCs. The subset was: CD45RA+ positively selected. The receptors stem from a man aged 18-30 years in good health. Some clones in this sample may be carry-over from other donors' samples.

V is TRBV2 and J is TRBJ1-2; D unclear. Germline V CDR1 and CDR2: SNHLY, FYNNEI. V lost 2 bases, J lost 12 bases, and 13 bases lay in between. This CDR3 comprises 12 residues. The CDR3 protein is CASSELASLDTF. The CDR3 DNA reads as TGTGCCAGCAGTGAATTAGCCTCCCTCGACACCTTC.

A remark on this clone: Other DNA sequences from this sample encode an identical CDR3 as well. The chain has TRBV19 and TRBJ1-5, with D perhaps matching TRBD1 (5 bases). V was cut by 5 bases and J by 6 bases, with 14 bases left in between. Per the germline V gene, CDR1 is LNHDA and CDR2 is SQIVND (reference sequence). CDR3 length equals 14 residues. The CDR3 nucleotides are TGTGCCAGTAGTCCCGGCGGGGGGAGTCAGCCCCAGCATTTT. This encodes CASSPGGGSQPQHF.

The chain links TRBV27 to TRBJ1-1; TRBD1 might be the D (6 bases). V was cut by 7 bases and J by 1 base, with 13 bases left in between. The CDR3 runs 14 residues. The V gene's germline CDR1 is MNHEY and CDR2 SMNVEV (reference sequence). The CDR3 region has the DNA TGTGCCAGCATGTCAGTCAGGGGGAACACTGAAGCTTTCTTT. It codes for CASMSVRGNTEAFF.

As for this clone: At the DNA level, this CDR3 is encoded by other sequences in the same sample as well. This chain joins TRBV5-1 and TRBJ2-2, with 7 bases matching TRBD2. This CDR3 region has 16 residues. Germline CDR1 SGHRS, CDR2 YFSETQ. The trim removed 1 base at V and 2 bases at J, leaving 5 bases unmatched. The CDR3 sequence: CASSLLASGNTGELFF. The CDR3 coding sequence is TGCGCCAGCAGCTTGTTGGCTAGCGGAAACACCGGGGAGCTGTTTTTT. The full variable domain, rest sourced from reference TRBV5-1 and TRBJ2-2, is KAGVTQTPRYLIKTRGQQVTLSCSPISGHRSVSWYQQTPGQGLQFLFEYFSETQRNKGNFPGRFSGRQFSNSRSEMNVSTLELGDSALYLCASSLLASGNTGELFFGEGSRLTVL.

This clone was recorded once. The chain carries TRBV10-3 and TRBJ2-1; TRBD2 agrees at 9 bases. The CDR3 has 13 residues. The V and J ends lost 5 bases and 7 bases, in that order; junction bases with no gene match: 3. Germline loops: CDR1 ENHRY, CDR2 SYGVKD. CDR3 bases: TGTGCCATCAGTCGACTAGCGGATAATGAGCAGTTCTTC. This translates into CAISRLADNEQFF.

This clone was seen more than once but under ten times. The chain joins TRBV12-5 to TRBJ1-1; TRBD1 matches at 8 bases. The CDR3 has 14 residues. CDR1 is LGHNT, CDR2 FRNRAP, per germline. With 7 bases clipped from V and 2 bases from J, the junction kept 6 bases outside the gene matches. The CDR3 is CASAPGQDNTEAFF. Here the CDR3 DNA reads TGTGCTAGTGCCCCGGGACAGGATAACACTGAAGCTTTCTTT. Full variable domain (missing parts from reference TRBV12-5 and TRBJ1-1): DARVTQTPRHKVTEMGQEVTMRCQPILGHNTVFWYRQTMMQGLELLAYFRNRAPLDDSGMPKDRFSAEMPDATLATLKIQPSEPRDSAVYFCASAPGQDNTEAFFGQGTRLTVV.

V is TRBV9 and J is TRBJ2-6; the D is unclear. V was shortened by 4 bases and J by 1 base, with 12 bases between the two germline ends. Per germline, CDR1 SGDLS and CDR2 YYNGEE. This CDR3 region has 16 residues. DNA for the CDR3: TGTGCCAGCAGCACACGATTAGGGTCTGGGGCCAACGTCCTGACTTTC. Protein: CASSTRLGSGANVLTF.

V and J are TRBV15 and TRBJ1-1, with D perhaps matching TRBD1 (5 bases). The CDR3 covers 17 residues. Trimming pared 5 bases from V and 0 bases from J, leaving 19 bases between. Germline CDR1 reads LNHNV; CDR2 reads YYDKDF (reference sequence). DNA for the CDR3: TGTGCCACCAGCGCGGGGATCCAGGGCCTTATGAACACTGAAGCTTTCTTT. It specifies CATSAGIQGLMNTEAFF.

The chain links TRBV5-1 to TRBJ1-2; D remains unclear. The CDR3 is made up of 15 amino acids. V gave up 2 bases and J gave up 7 bases, with 18 bases separating them. CDR1 is SGHRS, CDR2 YFSETQ, per germline. The CDR3: CASSLIVRGSSGYTF. CDR3 bases: TGCGCCAGCAGCTTAATAGTACGTGGATCGAGTGGCTACACCTTC.

The DNA for the CDR3 is TGTGCCAGCAGCTTAGGTATTGGGGAGGGTTTGGGTACTGAAGCTTTCTTT. It yields the protein CASSLGIGEGLGTEAFF. The chain has TRBV7-2 and TRBJ1-1, with unresolved D. Trimming took off 1 base at V and 5 bases at J, with 20 bases between the two ends. Per germline, CDR1 SGHTA and CDR2 FQGNSA. CDR3 length: 17 residues.

The chain joins TRBV6-5 to TRBJ2-7; the match to TRBD2 covers 7 bases. V gave up 8 bases and J gave up 6 bases; unmatched junction bases: 10. Germline V CDR1 and CDR2: MNHEY, SVGAGI. The CDR3 has 13 amino acids. CDR3 bases: TGTGCCAGCCTCGGGACGGGAGGTCGCGAGCAGTACTTC. It yields the protein CASLGTGGREQYF.

J is TRBJ2-1 and V is TRBV5-4, with D possibly called TRBD1 or TRBD2 (6 bases each). Germline-derived CDR1 and CDR2 are SGHNT and YYREEE (reference sequence). The CDR3 contains 17 residues. V lost 0 bases and J 4 bases, leaving 17 bases between the germline ends. As DNA, the CDR3 is TGTGCCAGCAGCTTGGTGATTAGCGGAGGGGGGTACAATGAGCAGTTCTTC. Its protein product is CASSLVISGGGYNEQFF. The full variable domain, completed using reference TRBV5-4 and TRBJ2-1, is ETGVTQSPTHLIKTRGQQVTLRCSSQSGHNTVSWYQQALGQGPQFIFQYYREEENGRGNFPPRFSGLQFPNYSSELNVNALELDDSALYLCASSLVISGGGYNEQFFGPGTRLTVL.

V and J are TRBV10-3 and TRBJ1-2; unclear D gene. Germline loops: CDR1 ENHRY, CDR2 SYGVKD. The CDR3 runs to 15 residues. V lost 3 bases and J lost 2, with 13 bases in between. The CDR3 region is CAISDPEMPNYGYTF. DNA for the CDR3: TGTGCCATCAGTGACCCCGAGATGCCCAACTATGGCTACACCTTC.

The rearrangement joins TRBV29-1 to TRBJ2-3; 7 nucleotides align to TRBD1. J lost 2 bases, V lost 6 bases, and 5 bases had no gene match. Germline V CDR1 and CDR2: SQVTM, ANQGSEA. The CDR3 runs to 13 residues. The CDR3 here is CSVRGQTTDTQYF. CDR3 in DNA: TGCAGCGTGAGGGGACAGACCACAGATACGCAGTATTTT.

The J gene is TRBJ2-5, the V gene TRBV19, with TRBD1 identical over 7 bases. There are 15 residues in the CDR3. The germline CDR1 and CDR2 sequences are LNHDA and SQIVND (reference sequence). V was clipped by 9 bases and J by 1 base; unmatched bases: 11. The CDR3 protein is CARPLSTGAQETQYF. Here the CDR3 DNA reads TGTGCCAGGCCCCTGTCAACAGGGGCCCAAGAGACCCAGTACTTC.

The V and J genes are TRBV21-1 and TRBJ2-5; the D segment call TRBD2 is taken from the table without a DNA check. TRBV21-1 is a pseudogene segment. The CDR3 length is 19 residues. CDR3 loop: CASSRPRTSGSDSQETQYF. CDR3 bases: TGTGCCAGCAGCAGGCCCAGGACTAGCGGGAGCGACAGTCAAGAGACCCAGTACTTC.

The rearrangement uses TRBV18 and TRBJ2-3; D gene uncertain. Trimming took 0 bases from V and 4 from J, leaving 8 bases between them. There are 14 residues in the CDR3. CDR1 and CDR2 from the germline V gene are KGHSH and LQKENI. Here the CDR3 reads CASSPPFRADTQYF. DNA of the CDR3: TGTGCCAGCTCACCACCATTTAGGGCAGATACGCAGTATTTT.

Details on this clone: This CDR3 is also generated by other DNA sequences in the sample. The chain employs TRBV18 and TRBJ2-7; the D is unclear. Germline values: CDR1 KGHSH, CDR2 LQKENI. The CDR3 loop spans 13 amino acids. The ends were cut back, 0 bases at V and 5 bases at J, with 8 bases in the middle. CDR3 region: CASSPPSSDEQYF. Written as DNA, the CDR3 is TGTGCCAGCTCACCACCGAGTTCGGACGAGCAGTACTTC. The variable domain in full, with the rest retrieved from reference TRBV18 and TRBJ2-7, is NAGVMQNPRHLVRRRGQEARLRCSPMKGHSHVYWYRQLPEEGLKFMVYLQKENIIDESGMPKERFSAEFPKEGPSILRIQQVVRGDSAAYFCASSPPSSDEQYFGPGTRLTVT.

The chain links TRBV28 to TRBJ2-7; TRBD1 might be the D (6 bases). There are 13 residues in the CDR3. Germline CDR1 and CDR2: MDHEN and SYDVKM. With 6 bases removed from V and 2 bases from J, the gap between germline ends came to 11 bases. The CDR3 loop reads CASRRQAPYEQYF. CDR3 nucleotide sequence: TGTGCCAGCAGGAGACAGGCGCCCTACGAGCAGTACTTC. The full variable domain, in which reference TRBV28 and TRBJ2-7 provide the parts outside the CDR3, is DVKVTQSSRYLVKRTGEKVFLECVQDMDHENMFWYRQDPGLGLRLIYFSYDVKMKEKGDIPEGYSVSREKKERFSLILESASTNQTSMYLCASRRQAPYEQYFGPGTRLTVT.

V usage is TRBV5-1 and J usage is TRBJ1-4; TRBD1 matches at 8 bases. Unmatched junction bases numbered 8, after V lost 8 bases and J lost 8 bases. CDR1 and CDR2 from the germline V gene are SGHRS and YFSETQ. This CDR3 contains 13 residues. The CDR3 loop reads CASTGGQGEKLFF. CDR3 DNA sequence: TGCGCCAGTACCGGCGGACAGGGCGAAAAACTGTTTTTT.

J is TRBJ2-1 and V is TRBV7-9; 7 nucleotides line up with TRBD1. CDR3 size: 14 residues. Germline assignment: CDR1 SEHNR and CDR2 FQNEAQ (reference sequence). After removal of 5 bases from V and 5 bases from J, the junction contained 6 bases not matched to a gene. The CDR3 region has the DNA TGTGCCAGCAGCGTTGGGACAGTTAACAATGAGCAGTTCTTC. Translation: CASSVGTVNNEQFF.

Only one count was recorded for this clone. The rearrangement uses TRBV6-1 and TRBJ2-7, with D hard to call. The CDR3 totals 12 residues. Trimming stripped 6 bases from V and 4 bases from J, with 10 bases between. Looked up from germline, CDR1 is MNHNS and CDR2 is SASEGT. In DNA, the CDR3 is TGTGCCAGCAGAAGCAGAGTATACGAGCAGTACTTC. Encoded protein: CASRSRVYEQYF.

V usage is TRBV5-1 and J usage is TRBJ2-2; 11 bases agree with TRBD1. After removal of 8 bases from V and 10 bases from J, the junction contained 13 bases not matched to a gene. Germline assignment: CDR1 SGHRS and CDR2 YFSETQ. This CDR3 comprises 15 residues. CDR3 nucleotide sequence: TGCGCCAGTTACCCCGGGACAGGGGGAATGGTGGAGCTGTTTTTT. Encoded protein: CASYPGTGGMVELFF.

The gene calls are TRBV7-2 and TRBJ1-2; D gene unclear. The CDR3 runs 17 residues. The germline gives CDR1 SGHTA, CDR2 FQGNSA. Trimming took off 1 base at V and 6 bases at J, with 21 bases between the two ends. CDR3 region: CASSLESGIGGTNGYTF. For the CDR3, the DNA is TGTGCCAGCAGCTTAGAGTCGGGTATTGGCGGAACGAATGGCTACACCTTC.

V usage is TRBV28 and J usage is TRBJ2-1, with 9 bases aligning to TRBD2. This CDR3 has 16 residues. The germline gives CDR1 MDHEN, CDR2 SYDVKM. V gave up 5 bases and J gave up 2 bases; unmatched junction bases: 7. The CDR3 nucleotides read TGTGCCAGCAGTCCGACTCCTAGCGGGGCCTACAATGAGCAGTTCTTC. Translation gives CASSPTPSGAYNEQFF. The full variable domain, its missing parts supplied by reference TRBV28 and TRBJ2-1, is DVKVTQSSRYLVKRTGEKVFLECVQDMDHENMFWYRQDPGLGLRLIYFSYDVKMKEKGDIPEGYSVSREKKERFSLILESASTNQTSMYLCASSPTPSGAYNEQFFGPGTRLTVL.

The genes are TRBV5-1 and TRBJ2-7, with 10 bases that match TRBD2. The CDR3 sequence is 17 residues long. Trimming cost V 4 bases and J 0 bases; bases outside gene matches: 10. Germline V lookup: CDR1 SGHRS, CDR2 YFSETQ. The CDR3 is CASSPPRTSGFSYEQYF. CDR3 DNA: TGCGCCAGCAGCCCACCGAGGACTAGCGGCTTCTCCTACGAGCAGTACTTC.

The chain links TRBV6-4 to TRBJ2-3; tentatively, D is TRBD1 (5 bases). This CDR3 region has 15 residues. CDR1 and CDR2 from the germline V gene are MRHNA and SNTAGT. V lost 3 bases and J 1 base, leaving 11 bases between the germline ends. The CDR3 nucleotides are TGTGCCAGCAGTGATCATCAGGGTGGCACAGATACGCAGTATTTT. This codes for CASSDHQGGTDTQYF.

The CDR3, as DNA: TGTGCCAGTAGTAGGGGGACGTTCGGCTACACCTTC. It specifies CASSRGTFGYTF. The chain uses TRBV19 and TRBJ1-2, with a tentative D call TRBD1 (5 bases). Germline CDR1 reads LNHDA; CDR2 reads SQIVND (reference sequence). The CDR3 length is 12 residues. Trimming removed 4 bases from V and 8 bases from J, with 11 bases in between.

This rearrangement joins TRBV5-4 to TRBJ2-1; D not resolved. V lost 1 base and J 9 bases, leaving 5 bases between the germline ends. CDR3 length equals 11 residues. From germline, CDR1 is SGHNT and CDR2 YYREEE (reference sequence). DNA for the CDR3: TGTGCCAGCAGCTTGTCAGTTGAGCAGTTCTTC. Residues: CASSLSVEQFF.

The chain combines TRBV28 with TRBJ2-7; 8 bases are shared with TRBD1. In germline, CDR1 is MDHEN, CDR2 SYDVKM. After removal of 4 bases from V and 2 bases from J, the junction contained 13 bases not matched to a gene. This CDR3 region has 17 residues. As DNA, the CDR3 is TGTGCCAGCAGTTCCGTGACAGGGGCCCGCTCTCCCTACGAGCAGTACTTC. It yields the protein CASSSVTGARSPYEQYF.